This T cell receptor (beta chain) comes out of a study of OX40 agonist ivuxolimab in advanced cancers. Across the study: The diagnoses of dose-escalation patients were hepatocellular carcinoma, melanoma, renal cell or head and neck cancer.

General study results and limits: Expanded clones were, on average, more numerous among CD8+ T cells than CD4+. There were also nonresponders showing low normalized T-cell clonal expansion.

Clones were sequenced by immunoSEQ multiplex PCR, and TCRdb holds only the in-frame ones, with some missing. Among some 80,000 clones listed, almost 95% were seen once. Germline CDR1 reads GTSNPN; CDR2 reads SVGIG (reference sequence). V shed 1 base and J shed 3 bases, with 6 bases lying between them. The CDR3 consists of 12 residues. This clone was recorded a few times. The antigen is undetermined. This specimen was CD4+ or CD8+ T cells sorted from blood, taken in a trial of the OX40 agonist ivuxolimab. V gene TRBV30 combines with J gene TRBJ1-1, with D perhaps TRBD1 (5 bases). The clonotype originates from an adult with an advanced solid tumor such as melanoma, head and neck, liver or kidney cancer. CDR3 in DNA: TGTGCCTGGAGTGGGGGGGACACTGAAGCTTTCTTT. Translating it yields CAWSGGDTEAFF. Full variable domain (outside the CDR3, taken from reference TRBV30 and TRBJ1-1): SQTIHQWPATLVQPVGSPLSLECTVEGTSNPNLYWYRQAAGRGLQLLFYSVGIGQISSEVPQNLSASRPQDRQFILSSKKLLLSDSGFYLCAWSGGDTEAFFGQGTRLTVV.